This TCR beta chain was sequenced for a study of blood T cell repertoires in COVID-19. Sequencing used immunoSEQ multiplex PCR; TCRdb keeps in-frame clones, though not all of them. The sample consists of about 52,000 clones, over 75% of them appearing once. Sample: peripheral blood. This receptor was taken from a woman older than 75 with COVID-19, enrolled during active disease.

The CDR3: CASSYSRTGELFF. The CDR3 DNA is TGTGCCAGCAGTTACAGTCGCACCGGGGAGCTGTTTTTT. J is TRBJ2-2 and V is TRBV27, with unresolved D. Deletions cut 4 bases from V and 4 bases from J, with 7 bases between. CDR3 length equals 13 residues. Germline V gene data show CDR1 as MNHEY and CDR2 as SMNVEV (reference sequence).